Listed below are T cell receptor beta chains from one sample, sequenced in a study of cytomegalovirus exposure and HLA in healthy donors. The data were produced by immunoSEQ multiplex PCR, yet TCRdb's version contains in-frame clones alone and is incomplete. The data contain 200,000 to 250,000 clones, around 89% of them singletons. The sample was PBMCs. Every receptor here comes from a woman aged 18-35 years in good health and CMV-seronegative. The CDR3 runs from the conserved cysteine through the conserved F or W. D genes are given only for firm matches. Some rows mark clone size as missing; the rest say once, few, many or name a class of expanded clone.

j_call | d_call | v_call | clone_size | cdr3_nt | cdr3_aa
TRBJ1-4 | - | TRBV7-9 | once | TGTGCCAGCAGCCCCCATAATGAAAAACTGTTTTTT | CASSPHNEKLFF
TRBJ2-5 | - | TRBV11-2 | - | TGTGCCAGCAGCGACCCCATACGGGGAATCGAGACCCAGTACTTC | CASSDPIRGIETQYF
TRBJ2-7 | - | TRBV5-1 | - | TGCGCCAGCAGCTACTGGACTGGAGTCCTTTACGAGCAGTACTTC | CASSYWTGVLYEQYF
TRBJ1-5 | TRBD1 | TRBV6-6 | - | TGTGCCAGCAGTTACCGAGACAGGGGCCCAAATCAGCCCCAGCATTTT | CASSYRDRGPNQPQHF
TRBJ2-7 | TRBD1 | TRBV11-2 | - | TGTGCCAGCAGCTTACTAGGGGGCGGGTACGAGCAGTACTTC | CASSLLGGGYEQYF
TRBJ2-7 | TRBD2 | TRBV5-1 | - | TGCGCCAGCAGCTTGGTGGCGGGAGGTTCCTACGAGCAGTACTTC | CASSLVAGGSYEQYF
TRBJ1-2 | TRBD1 | TRBV6-6 | - | TGTGCCAGCAGTTACTCGGGACAGGGGTTTGGCTACACCTTC | CASSYSGQGFGYTF
TRBJ2-1 | TRBD1 | TRBV15 | - | TGTGCCACCAGCGACAGGGGGAGATCCTACAATGAGCAGTTCTTC | CATSDRGRSYNEQFF
TRBJ2-7 | TRBD2 | TRBV6-5 | once | TGTGCCAGCAGTCGGGACTACCCTCACGAGCAGTACTTC | CASSRDYPHEQYF
TRBJ2-7 | - | TRBV4-3 | - | TGCGCCAGCAGCCAAGATAAGCAGGGGGGTTACGAGCAGTACTTC | CASSQDKQGGYEQYF
TRBJ2-3 | TRBD2 | TRBV29-1 | - | TGCAGCGTTGCACTAGCGGGGAACACAGATACGCAGTATTTT | CSVALAGNTDTQYF
TRBJ2-7 | TRBD1 | TRBV7-7 | - | TGTGCCAGCAGCCCCGGGACAGGGGGAAGCTACGAGCAGTACTTC | CASSPGTGGSYEQYF
TRBJ2-2 | - | TRBV19 | - | TGTGCCAGTAATCCGGGGGTAGGGGTCGGGGAGCTGTTTTTT | CASNPGVGVGELFF
TRBJ1-5 | - | TRBV2 | - | TGTGCCAGCAGTGAGTCCCGCCTGATAGAGCAGCCCCAGCATTTT | CASSESRLIEQPQHF
TRBJ2-3 | TRBD2 | TRBV7-6 | - | TGTGCCAGCAGACACGACCCAGCGGGGGGGGCGACAGATACGCAGTATTTT | CASRHDPAGGATDTQYF
TRBJ2-1 | TRBD2 | TRBV2 | - | TGTGCCAGCAAGCTGATAGCGGGGGCCAACAATGAGCAGTTCTTC | CASKLIAGANNEQFF
TRBJ1-1 | - | TRBV5-1 | - | TGCGCCAGCAGCTTGGATGTAGGGGGGAACACTGAAGCTTTCTTT | CASSLDVGGNTEAFF
TRBJ1-2 | - | TRBV6-1 | - | TGTGCCAGCAGTGAAGCGGGGGGTGCGAACTATGGCTACACCTTC | CASSEAGGANYGYTF
TRBJ2-4 | - | TRBV29-1 | - | TGCAGCGTAACTAGCGCCAAAAACATTCAGTACTTC | CSVTSAKNIQYF
TRBJ1-1 | - | TRBV7-9 | - | TGTTCCAGCAGCTGGGCCCCTGAAGCTTTCTTT | CSSSWAPEAFF
TRBJ2-4 | TRBD2 | TRBV27 | - | TGTGCCAGCAGTCTCTGGGAGGGTAACATTCAGTACTTC | CASSLWEGNIQYF
TRBJ1-3 | - | TRBV2 | few | TGTGCCAGCAGTGAGAGGGTCTCTGGAAACACCATATATTTT | CASSERVSGNTIYF